The rows below give T cell receptor beta chains drawn from one sample of a study of CD8 T cells in Susac syndrome. A single record per CDR3 protein comes from TCRdb applying MiXCR to the immunoSEQ multiplex PCR reads. In the table there are fewer than 60,000 distinct CDR3 sequences, 85% to 95% of which are singletons. Material for sequencing was CD8+ T cells from PBMCs. The receptors shown here come from a human donor with Susac syndrome. Each CDR3 is given with its conserved first and last residue. A D gene is named only where the DNA matches it firmly. For some rows the clone size is stated as once, few or many, or as a class when expanded; others skip it.

j_gene | d_gene | v_gene | abundance | CDR3nt | CDR3aa
TRBJ2-4 | - | TRBV4-1 | - | TGCGCCAGCAGCCTGGTATCGGGGGCTGTGGGGTACTTC | CASSLVSGAVGYF
TRBJ2-1 | TRBD2 | TRBV6-5 | - | TGTGCCAGCAGTTACACTAGCGGGGGCTCCTACAATGAGCAGTTCTTC | CASSYTSGGSYNEQFF
TRBJ1-1 | - | TRBV12-3/TRBV12-4 | - | TGTGCCAGCAGTCCGCGCAGGGTGGACACTGAAGCTTTCTTT | CASSPRRVDTEAFF
TRBJ1-1 | - | TRBV20-1 | - | TGCAGTGCTAGCCCTCGGGGTCTCGAGGCTTTCTTT | CSASPRGLEAFF
TRBJ1-2 | - | TRBV7-3 | - | TGTGCCAGCAGCTTGGTCTTGGGCCCCCCGGAACCCTCCGATGGCTACACCTTC | CASSLVLGPPEPSDGYTF
TRBJ2-1 | TRBD2 | TRBV27 | - | TGTGCCAGCAAGTACGCGGGGGGGATCTATGAGCAGTTCTTC | CASKYAGGIYEQFF
TRBJ1-1 | - | TRBV5-1 | - | TGCGCCAGCAGCCAAGGGGGGTCCCCTGAAGCTTTCTTT | CASSQGGSPEAFF
TRBJ2-2 | TRBD1 | TRBV2 | - | TGTGCCAGCAGTGAAAGATCGGACAGGAGTCCCACCGGGGAGCTGTTTTTT | CASSERSDRSPTGELFF
TRBJ1-2 | TRBD1 | TRBV7-9 | - | TGTGCCAGCAGCGCCCTGACAGGGTTGGATGGCTACACCTTC | CASSALTGLDGYTF
TRBJ1-1 | TRBD1 | TRBV4-3 | - | TGCGCCAGCAGCCGCAAGAGGGGGCGCGGGACTGAAGCTTTCTTT | CASSRKRGRGTEAFF
TRBJ2-5 | - | TRBV4-3 | - | TGCGCCAGCAGCCCAGGGGGGGGCGGCGGAGAGACCCAGTACTTC | CASSPGGGGGETQYF
TRBJ2-1 | - | TRBV7-3 | - | TGTGCCAGCAGCTTAAGTGGGGAAGCAGGAGTGGGGTACAATGAGCAGTTCTTC | CASSLSGEAGVGYNEQFF
TRBJ2-2 | - | TRBV9 | - | TGTGCCAGCAGCCCCCATGTGGGTCCCGGGGAGCTGTTTTTT | CASSPHVGPGELFF
TRBJ1-5 | TRBD1 | TRBV20-1 | - | TGCAGTGCTAGGAGACAGGGGGGGGGCAATCAGCCCCAGCATTTT | CSARRQGGGNQPQHF
TRBJ1-2 | - | TRBV30 | - | TGTGCCTGGAGAGAACAGGGACGCGGCTACACCTTC | CAWREQGRGYTF
TRBJ2-1 | - | TRBV3-1 | - | TGTGCCAGCAGCCAAGGTCGGGGGCTCACTGAGCAGTTCTTC | CASSQGRGLTEQFF
TRBJ1-2 | TRBD1 | TRBV12-3/TRBV12-4 | - | TGTGCCAGCAGTTTCCTCCTCCGACAGGGGACGTGGGGTGGCTACACCTTC | CASSFLLRQGTWGGYTF
TRBJ1-1 | - | TRBV9 | once | TGTGCCAGCAGCGTAGGCATGAACACTGAAGCTTTCTTT | CASSVGMNTEAFF
TRBJ2-7 | - | TRBV7-8 | - | TGTGCCAGCAGCTTACGGGCGTACGAGCAGTACTTC | CASSLRAYEQYF
TRBJ1-5 | - | TRBV7-8 | - | TGTGCCAGCAGCTTATCACAGGGTTTAAGTCAGCCCCAGCATTTT | CASSLSQGLSQPQHF
TRBJ1-5 | - | TRBV15 | - | TGTGCCACCAGAGGGACAAGTGGGAATCAGCCCCAGCATTTT | CATRGTSGNQPQHF
TRBJ2-7 | TRBD2 | TRBV12-5 | - | TGTGCCACCCAGACGGACCCTCTGACTAGCGGGACCCTCTATGACGAGCAGTACTTC | CATQTDPLTSGTLYDEQYF
TRBJ2-7 | - | TRBV5-1 | - | TGCGCCACCCCCTACGAGCAGTACTTC | CATPYEQYF
TRBJ1-1 | - | TRBV5-1 | - | TGCGCCAGCAGCACTACTCCAACTGAAGCTTTCTTT | CASSTTPTEAFF
TRBJ1-1 | TRBD1 | TRBV4-1 | - | TGCGCCAGCAGCCAAGATAGTAGGGGGCGGGTTGTTCGGCGTGAGGGAGCTTTCTTT | CASSQDSRGRVVRREGAFF
TRBJ2-1 | - | TRBV30 | - | TGTGCCTGGAGTGAGGGAGCACCATCCTACAATGAGCAGTTCTTC | CAWSEGAPSYNEQFF
TRBJ2-1 | - | TRBV11-3 | - | TGTGCCAGCAGCTTAACCCCCCTTGGTAATGAGCAGTTCTTC | CASSLTPLGNEQFF
TRBJ2-7 | TRBD1 | TRBV2 | - | TGTGCCAGCCTGGACAGGCCGAGCTCCTACGAGCAGTACTTC | CASLDRPSSYEQYF
TRBJ1-1 | - | TRBV9 | once | TGTGCCAGCAGCGTAGCTTCCTCAAGGGCTGAAGCTTTCTTT | CASSVASSRAEAFF
TRBJ2-1 | TRBD1 | TRBV7-9 | once | TGTGCCAGCAGCCGTCCGGGACAGGGGGACAATGAGCAGTTCTTC | CASSRPGQGDNEQFF
TRBJ2-5 | TRBD2 | TRBV9 | - | TGTGCCAGCAGCGTAGTCCCGGGGGGGACCCAAGAGACCCAGTACTTC | CASSVVPGGTQETQYF
TRBJ2-7 | - | TRBV7-2 | - | TGTGCCAGCAGCTTAAACAGCGCCTACGAGCAGTACTTC | CASSLNSAYEQYF
TRBJ2-3 | TRBD1 | TRBV7-9 | - | TGTGCCAGCAGCCCGTCAGGCCCGGGACAGGGTACAGATACGCAGTATTTT | CASSPSGPGQGTDTQYF
TRBJ2-4 | TRBD1 | TRBV7-9 | once | TGTGCCAGCAGCCGACCGGGACAGGGAAACATTCAGTACTTC | CASSRPGQGNIQYF
TRBJ2-5 | - | TRBV6-1 | - | TGTGCCAGCCTCGAGAGGGGATTTGGCTTCCAAGAGACCCAGTACTTC | CASLERGFGFQETQYF